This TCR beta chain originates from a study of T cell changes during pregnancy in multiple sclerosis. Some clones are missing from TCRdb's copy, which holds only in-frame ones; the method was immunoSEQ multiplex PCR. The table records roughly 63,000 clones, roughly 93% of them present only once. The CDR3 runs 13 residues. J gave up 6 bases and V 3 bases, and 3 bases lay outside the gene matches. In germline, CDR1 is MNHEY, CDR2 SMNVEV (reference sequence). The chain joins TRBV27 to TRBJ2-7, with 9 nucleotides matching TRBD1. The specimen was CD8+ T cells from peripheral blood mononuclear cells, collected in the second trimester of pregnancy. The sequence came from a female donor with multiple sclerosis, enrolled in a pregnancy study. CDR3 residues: CASSFGTGLEQYF. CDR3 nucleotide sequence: TGTGCCAGCAGTTTTGGGACAGGGCTCGAGCAGTACTTC.